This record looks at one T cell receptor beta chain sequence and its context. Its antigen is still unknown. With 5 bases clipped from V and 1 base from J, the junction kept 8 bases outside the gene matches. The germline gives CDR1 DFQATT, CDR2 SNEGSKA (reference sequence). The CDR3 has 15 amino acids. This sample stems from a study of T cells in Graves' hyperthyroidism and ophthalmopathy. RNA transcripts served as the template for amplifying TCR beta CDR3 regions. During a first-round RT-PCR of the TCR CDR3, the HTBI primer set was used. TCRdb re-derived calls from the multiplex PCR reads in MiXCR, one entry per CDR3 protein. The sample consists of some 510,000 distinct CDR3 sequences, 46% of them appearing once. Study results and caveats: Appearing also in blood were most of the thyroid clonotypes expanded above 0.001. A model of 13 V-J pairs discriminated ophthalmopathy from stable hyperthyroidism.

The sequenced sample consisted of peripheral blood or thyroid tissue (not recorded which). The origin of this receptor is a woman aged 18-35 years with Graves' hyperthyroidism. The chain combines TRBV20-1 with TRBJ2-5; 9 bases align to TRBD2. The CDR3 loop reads CSAAGASGTQETQYF. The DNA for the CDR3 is TGCAGTGCTGCGGGCGCTAGCGGGACCCAAGAGACCCAGTACTTC.